This T cell receptor (beta chain) was recorded in a study of blood T cell repertoires in COVID-19 (dated by TCRdb to about 2020). In terms of the full investigation: Samples covering the acute and convalescent phases of COVID-19 were provided by collaborators in the United States, Italy and Spain. The prospective study material was composed of cDNA or gDNA derived from T cells, B-cell-depleted T cells, or PBMCs. Deeply sampled blood TCRbeta repertoires from subjects exposed to, actively infected with, or recovered from COVID-19 were included in the dataset. A freely available public database, intended as a resource for researchers studying the immune response to SARS-CoV-2, is where the repertoires were released. Samples came from the ongoing ImmuneRACE study (first 160 participants) plus 1,254 subjects from 6 global collaborators. The sample metadata nearly always contained a de-identified subject ID, COVID-19 status, age in years and sex. Where available, HLA class I and class II types were taken from metadata supplied by the sample provider and were not determined by assay-based typing. What the authors observed across the whole study: The quantity of clinical and demographic metadata differed by source and by participant and was supplied without curation.

The collaborating institutions used their own protocols to collect whole blood in K2EDTA tubes. For TCRbeta analysis, collaborator samples were shipped as frozen whole blood, as isolated PBMCs, or as DNA extracted from either sample type. The germline V gene supplies CDR1 LGHNT and CDR2 FRNRAP. V sheds 1 base and J sheds 7 bases, leaving 28 bases between their ends. Including cysteine and phenylalanine, the CDR3 has 19 amino acids. Here the CDR3 DNA is all that survives: 57 bases in frame from base 1. The immunoSEQ Assay, a bias-controlled multiplex PCR, was used to amplify TCRbeta CDR3 regions from genomic DNA. As for how the authors treated the data: The number of nucleated cells in each sample was estimated by amplification of reference gene primers within the assay. To quantify the absolute abundance of each unique TCRbeta CDR3 rearrangement, sequence reads were collapsed and filtered. For each sample, productive Simpson clonality was calculated by taking the square root of Simpson's diversity index across productive rearrangements. TCRdb took this table from immuneACCESS and kept in-frame rearrangements with V and J called. Such tables lack part of the clones; where checked against another copy, unresolved V genes explain under half of the gap, and the rest is unexplained. V and J calls and clone size are copied from that table; D and trimming were computed from the DNA. The table for this sample lists around 290,000 clones; roughly 89% of them were counted only once. The ten largest account for approximately 4.6% of the sample.

As to this clone: Its antigen target is currently unknown. No base quality information exists; no much larger clone differs at one position.

The TCR comes from a man in his forties or fifties with acute or convalescent COVID-19. Sequencing was performed on peripheral blood. In this chain, TRBV12-5 is recombined with TRBJ1-2, with a weak D call of TRBD1 (6 bases match). In nucleotides, the sequence is TGTGCTAGTGGTTTGGCGCCGGGACACCAAAATCAAGGGATATCTGGCTACACCTTC. Its coded protein is CASGLAPGHQNQGISGYTF. Full variable domain (CDR3 extended with the reference TRBV12-5 and TRBJ1-2 proteins): DARVTQTPRHKVTEMGQEVTMRCQPILGHNTVFWYRQTMMQGLELLAYFRNRAPLDDSGMPKDRFSAEMPDATLATLKIQPSEPRDSAVYFCASGLAPGHQNQGISGYTFGSGTRLTVV.